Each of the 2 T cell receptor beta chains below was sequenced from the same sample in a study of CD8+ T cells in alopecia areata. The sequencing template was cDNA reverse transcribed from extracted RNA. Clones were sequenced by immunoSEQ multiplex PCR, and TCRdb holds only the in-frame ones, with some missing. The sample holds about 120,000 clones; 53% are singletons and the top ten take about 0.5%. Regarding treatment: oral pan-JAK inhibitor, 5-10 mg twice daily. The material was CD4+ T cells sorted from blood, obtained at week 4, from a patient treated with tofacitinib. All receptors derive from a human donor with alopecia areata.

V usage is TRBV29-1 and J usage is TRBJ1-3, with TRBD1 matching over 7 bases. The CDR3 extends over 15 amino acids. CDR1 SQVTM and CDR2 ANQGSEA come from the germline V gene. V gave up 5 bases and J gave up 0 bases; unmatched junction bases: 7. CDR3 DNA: TGCAGCGTTATCCGGCCAGGGGGCTCTGGAAACACCATATATTTT. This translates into CSVIRPGGSGNTIYF.

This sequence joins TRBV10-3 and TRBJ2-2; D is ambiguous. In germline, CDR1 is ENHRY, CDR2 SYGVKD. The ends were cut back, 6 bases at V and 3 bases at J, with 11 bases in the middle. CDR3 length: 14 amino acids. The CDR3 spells CAIRDEYHTGELFF. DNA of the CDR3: TGTGCCATCAGGGACGAATACCACACCGGGGAGCTGTTTTTT.